This TCR beta chain was documented in a study of spatial heterogeneity in lung cancer (dated by TCRdb to about 2019). In the study overall: Beta-chain transcripts were consistently detected in greater numbers than alpha-chain transcripts, which likely reflects a higher abundance of beta-chain transcripts. TCR transcript counts in tumor regions correlated strongly with a T cell transcriptional module score from matched bulk RNA-seq. In the raw uncorrected reads, each unique combination of TCR and UMI appeared more than ten times on average. TCR alpha and beta repertoires were quantitatively compared across multiple tumor regions, matched nontumor lung and blood in non-small cell lung cancer. TCR repertoire features were related to nonsynonymous mutation counts determined by whole-exome sequencing of tumor tissue. Both alpha and beta chains were TCR-sequenced in 200 to 250 tumor regions, 64 matched nontumor lung samples and over 55 PBMC samples obtained at surgery.

The CDR3 runs 12 residues from the cysteine to the phenylalanine. The entry retains the CDR3 DNA only, 36 bases that are in frame from base 1. V drops 2 bases and J drops 3 bases, leaving 7 bases in between. CDR1 and CDR2 are read off the germline V gene as SQVTM and ANQGSEA. Library prep was done by 5' RACE. The sequencing machine was a NextSeq 500. The TCR library protocol attached a unique molecular identifier to each TCR cDNA molecule to allow correction of PCR and sequencing errors. Concerning the study's data processing: Decombinator tools were used for TCR identification, UMI-based error correction and CDR3 extraction. Expanded TCRs were defined as those above a frequency of 2 per 1,000, corresponding to the top 1% of the tumor frequency distribution. Expanded tumor TCRs statistically deemed absent (corrected P<0.05) from at least one tumor region were classed as regional, and all other expanded tumor TCRs were classed as ubiquitous. Renyi diversity was calculated using the R vegan package after each repertoire was subsampled 100 times to 5,000 TCRs. CDR3 similarity networks were constructed using string-kernel similarity of amino acid triplets, with links drawn between CDR3s whose pairwise similarity was above 0.82. TCRdb reanalyzed the raw reads on its own, using fastp at Q25 for trimming and MiXCR for clone calling, and kept in-frame beta chains. One record per CDR3 amino acid sequence lists the most common genes and DNA. Clone size and V and J calls follow TCRdb, not the original study. The sample has 20,000 to 25,000 distinct CDR3 sequences on record, under 7.5% of them singletons. About 9.3% of the sample is held by the ten biggest clonotypes.

The time point label for this specimen denotes: sample taken at primary tumor resection. The donors were approximately 70 patients from the lung TRACERx cohort who had early-stage, untreated non-small cell lung cancer. Whole RNA extracted from tumor and nontumor lung tissue, or from cryopreserved PBMC samples, was used for TCR sequencing without cell sorting. A patient was chosen for TCR sequencing only when enough RNA was available from at least two tumor regions. A lung pathologist reviewed the tumor and adjacent nontumor lung specimens before the specimens were selected. The research as a whole found: A correlation was observed between the number of expanded intratumoral alpha and beta TCRs and the tumor nonsynonymous mutation count. Estimated TCR-seq coverage of tumor T cells was only roughly 7% for alpha chains and about 12% for beta chains. Additional single-cell paired TCR alpha and beta sequencing was considered necessary to confirm, at a functional level, the hypothesis that regional TCRs recognize regional mutations. Counts of ubiquitous and regional expanded TCRs correlated with counts of ubiquitous and regional nonsynonymous mutations, respectively.

This clonotype appeared many times. Its binding antigen is unknown. No qualities accompany the bases; no much larger clone lies one base away. The receptor was derived from a male donor with early-stage non-small cell lung cancer. The sequence is built from TRBV29-1 and TRBJ1-1; the D gene identity is not certain. Sequencing used lung tumor tissue, obtained at surgery. This receptor has the CDR3 CSVERDDTEAFF. The base sequence is TGCAGCGTTGAAAGGGATGACACTGAAGCTTTCTTT.